A selection of T cell receptor beta chains follows, all from one sample in a study of cytomegalovirus exposure and HLA in healthy donors. This table comes from immunoSEQ multiplex PCR, and its TCRdb copy is limited to in-frame clones, with some not included. The clone table shows around 210,000 clones, with the ten largest holding 1.1%. What was sequenced was PBMCs. These receptors were obtained from a girl aged 2-10 years in good health and CMV-seropositive. Each CDR3 is given with its conserved first and last residue. The D gene is left open where the match is weak.

v_call	d_call	j_call	cdr3_nt	cdr3_aa
TRBV29-1	NA	TRBJ2-2	TGCAGCGCCGGGCAGGGTACGGCCGGGGAGCTGTTTTTT	CSAGQGTAGELFF
TRBV7-9	NA	TRBJ1-1	TGTGCCAGCGCCCCGGGGACTGAAGCTTTCTTT	CASAPGTEAFF
TRBV28	TRBD1	TRBJ1-2	TGTGCCAGCAGCCGACAGGGGGCCTTTGGCTACACCTTC	CASSRQGAFGYTF
TRBV30	NA	TRBJ2-6	TGTGCCTGGAGTGGACAGGCTAACTCTGGGGCCAACGTCCTGACTTTC	CAWSGQANSGANVLTF
TRBV11-2	TRBD2	TRBJ2-5	TGTGCCAGCAGCTCTGGCGAGCGGGAGGGCCTAGAGGAGACCCAGTACTTC	CASSSGEREGLEETQYF
TRBV2	NA	TRBJ1-5	TGTGCCAGCAGTGTTACAGGTGTGGGCAATCAGCCCCAGCATTTT	CASSVTGVGNQPQHF
TRBV5-6	NA	TRBJ2-2	TGTGCCAGCAGCCCAGAGGGGGAGGGAACCGGGGAGCTGTTTTTT	CASSPEGEGTGELFF
TRBV2	NA	TRBJ2-7	TGTGCCAGCAGTGAAAATCCTAAGATTTACGAGCAGTACTTC	CASSENPKIYEQYF
TRBV19	NA	TRBJ2-2	TGTGCCAGTACCACTAAGGGGGTGAACACCGGGGAGCTGTTTTTT	CASTTKGVNTGELFF
TRBV7-6	TRBD2	TRBJ2-7	TGTGCCAGCAGCTTAAGCGGGAGTATGGGCGACGAGCAGTACTTC	CASSLSGSMGDEQYF
TRBV2	TRBD2	TRBJ2-7	TGTGCCAGCAGTCCGGGACTAGCGGGGACCTACGAGCAGTACTTC	CASSPGLAGTYEQYF
TRBV10-2	NA	TRBJ2-2	TGCGCCAGCAGTGAGTCGGGCAAGCGGGCGAACACCGGGGAGCTGTTTTTT	CASSESGKRANTGELFF
TRBV18	NA	TRBJ1-3	TGTGCCAGCGCGCAGGGCCTCCCTGGAAACACCATATATTTT	CASAQGLPGNTIYF
TRBV18	NA	TRBJ1-1	TGTGCCAGCTCACTAACGGACAGAAACGAAGCTTTCTTT	CASSLTDRNEAFF
TRBV5-1	NA	TRBJ2-5	TGCGCCAGCAGCTTGGGGACAGTGAGAGAGACCCAGTACTTC	CASSLGTVRETQYF
TRBV4-1	TRBD1	TRBJ1-4	TGCGCCAGCAGCCAAGAGGGGGCAGGGGGGACTTGGACTAATGAAAAACTGTTTTTT	CASSQEGAGGTWTNEKLFF
TRBV28	TRBD1	TRBJ1-1	TGTGCCAGCAGTTGGGGCCCCGGGACAGGGTACACTGAAGCTTTCTTT	CASSWGPGTGYTEAFF
TRBV2	TRBD2	TRBJ2-1	TGTGCCAGCATGCACGGCGGGAGGGCGAGCGATGAGCAGTTCTTC	CASMHGGRASDEQFF
TRBV6-5	TRBD2	TRBJ2-3	TGTGCCAGCAGTTACTCTTCCGCGGGAGGGGTGGATACGCAGTATTTT	CASSYSSAGGVDTQYF
TRBV25-1	NA	TRBJ1-1	TGTGCCAGCAGTGAGCGGGGGCGTCCTGAAGCTTTCTTT	CASSERGRPEAFF
TRBV7-2	TRBD2	TRBJ2-3	TGTGCCAGCAGCTTAGGACCAACTAGCGGGACACATACGCAGTATTTT	CASSLGPTSGTHTQYF
TRBV11-2	TRBD2	TRBJ2-1	TGTGCCAGCAGCTTAGAGGGCGGGAGCCTCAGCTCCTACAATGAGCAGTTCTTC	CASSLEGGSLSSYNEQFF
TRBV28	TRBD1	TRBJ1-4	TGTGCCAGCAGTCCGAGACAGGGAATCGTAGAAAAACTGTTTTTT	CASSPRQGIVEKLFF
TRBV7-2	NA	TRBJ2-7	TGTGCCAGCAGCTTAGCAGGGACTTCCTACGAGCAGTACTTC	CASSLAGTSYEQYF
TRBV5-1	TRBD2	TRBJ2-1	TGCGCCAGCAGCTTGGTCCAGCGGGAAGGGAATGAGCAGTTCTTC	CASSLVQREGNEQFF
TRBV19	NA	TRBJ2-5	TGTGCCAGTAGTGTGGGCAGGATCATCCAAGAGACCCAGTACTTC	CASSVGRIIQETQYF
TRBV5-6	NA	TRBJ1-2	TGTGCCAGCAGCTTAGAACAGGAGAGGTACACCTTC	CASSLEQERYTF
TRBV18	TRBD1	TRBJ2-7	TGTGCCAGCTCACCGGACAGGCTCTCCTACGAGCAGTACTTC	CASSPDRLSYEQYF
TRBV2	NA	TRBJ2-7	TGTGCCAGCCAAGGGGGATGGGCCTACGAGCAGTACTTC	CASQGGWAYEQYF
TRBV9	TRBD2	TRBJ2-1	TGTGCCAGCAGCGTAGACGGGACAGGGCTAGGACTAGCGGGATCGAACAATGAGCAGTTCTTC	CASSVDGTGLGLAGSNNEQFF
TRBV27	NA	TRBJ1-2	TGTGCCAGCAGGGGGACTGTGACCAGACGGGACTACACCTTC	CASRGTVTRRDYTF
TRBV13	TRBD2	TRBJ2-1	TGTGCCACCCCGGGACTAGCAGACAATGAGCAGTTCTTC	CATPGLADNEQFF